This T cell receptor (beta chain) derives from a study of radiation and T cells in renal cell carcinoma. Study findings and constraints: Without pretreatment biopsies, baseline tumor clonotype presence was undetermined.

Time point reported: baseline pretreatment blood. Documented treatment: 15 Gy SBRT to primary tumor, nephrectomy 4 weeks later. Blood was sampled at baseline, 2 weeks and 4 weeks after SBRT. Method: immunoSEQ multiplex PCR; TCRdb's copy keeps in-frame clones and lacks some. In the table there are more than 140,000 clones, 75% to 90% of which are singletons. The CDR3 runs 14 residues. Germline values: CDR1 SGDLS, CDR2 YYNGEE. V lost 3 bases to trimming and J lost 4 bases; unmatched junction nucleotides: 2. Of note for this clone: Its antigen is as yet unknown.

The clonotype originates from a woman aged 45-65 years with renal cell carcinoma. Material: blood, obtained from a patient whose treatment included radiotherapy and nephrectomy. V gene TRBV9 combines with J gene TRBJ2-2; 8 nucleotides line up with TRBD2. The CDR3 bases are TGTGCCAGCAGCGAAACTAGCGGCACCGGGGAGCTGTTTTTT. Residues: CASSETSGTGELFF.